The 9 T cell receptor beta chains in this list originate from one sample, sequenced in a study of T cell responses to AZD1222 COVID-19 vaccine. Data came from immunoSEQ multiplex PCR; TCRdb stores just in-frame clones and leaves some out. The profile covers approximately 150,000 clones, with 91% appearing a single time and 1.9% taken by the ten largest. Specimen: peripheral blood, collected on day 0 of AZD1222 vaccination. These TCRs come from an adult in good health.

The chain employs TRBV6-1 and TRBJ1-5, with D perhaps matching TRBD1 (5 bases). Deletions cut 3 bases from V and 4 bases from J, with 22 bases between. This CDR3 region has 18 residues. Germline V gives CDR1 MNHNS, CDR2 SASEGT. CDR3 in amino acids: CASSDRTASPSGNQPQHF. The CDR3 nucleotides read TGTGCCAGCAGTGATCGGACGGCAAGCCCTTCAGGGAATCAGCCCCAGCATTTT.

This chain links TRBV28 with TRBJ2-2; TRBD2 agrees at 10 bases. The germline V gene encodes CDR1 MDHEN and CDR2 SYDVKM. CDR3 length: 19 amino acids. Germline trimming cut 5 bases from V and 2 bases from J; bases unmatched to any gene: 14. DNA for the CDR3: TGTGCCAGCAGTCCGACCTCGGGTAGCGGGGGGCTAAACACCGGGGAGCTGTTTTTT. Its protein product is CASSPTSGSGGLNTGELFF.

The chain joins TRBV27 to TRBJ2-1; D remains ambiguous. The CDR3 is made up of 14 amino acids. The V and J ends lost 4 bases and 8 bases respectively, with 15 bases between them. The germline V gene has CDR1 MNHEY and CDR2 SMNVEV (reference sequence). CDR3 coding DNA: TGTGCCAGCAGTTCCCCCTTATCCGCGGATGAGCAGTTCTTC. It specifies CASSSPLSADEQFF.

The chain employs TRBV2 and TRBJ2-7, with 10 nucleotides matching TRBD1. The CDR3 is made up of 14 amino acids. The J segment lost 3 bases and the V segment lost 6 bases, leaving 5 bases of the junction unmatched. CDR1 SNHLY and CDR2 FYNNEI come from the germline V gene. The CDR3 DNA reads as TGTGCCAGCAGCCCGGGACAGGGGTTCTACGAGCAGTACTTC. Translation: CASSPGQGFYEQYF. Using reference TRBV2 and TRBJ2-7 for the parts outside the CDR3, the full variable domain is EPEVTQTPSHQVTQMGQEVILRCVPISNHLYFYWYRQILGQKVEFLVSFYNNEISEKSEIFDDQFSVERPDGSNFTLKIRSTKLEDSAMYFCASSPGQGFYEQYFGPGTRLTVT.

V is TRBV6-2 or TRBV6-3 and J is TRBJ1-5; D is unresolved. The V gene lost 2 bases and the J gene lost 6 bases, with 2 bases spanning the gap. The CDR3 is 11 amino acids. Germline-derived CDR1 and CDR2 are MNHEY and SVGEGT. The CDR3, as DNA: TGTGCCAGCAGTTACCCTCAGCCCCAGCATTTT. Its translation: CASSYPQPQHF.

This chain links TRBV30 with TRBJ2-7; 7 bases are shared with TRBD1. The length of the CDR3 is 14 residues. Per the germline V gene, CDR1 is GTSNPN and CDR2 is SVGIG (reference sequence). V was pared by 5 bases and J by 3 bases, with 10 bases of the junction left unmatched. Here the CDR3 reads CAWVRDSTIYEQYF. CDR3 in DNA: TGTGCCTGGGTACGGGACAGCACTATCTACGAGCAGTACTTC.

The V call is TRBV9, the J call TRBJ2-2, with D hard to call. This CDR3 spans 12 amino acids. Per germline, CDR1 SGDLS and CDR2 YYNGEE. Trimming took 4 bases from V and 3 from J, leaving 4 bases between them. CDR3 nucleotides: TGTGCCAGCAGCCCAGACACCGGGGAGCTGTTTTTT. Its protein is CASSPDTGELFF.

This clone appeared a single time. V is TRBV19 and J is TRBJ2-5, with TRBD2 identical over 10 bases. The germline gives CDR1 LNHDA, CDR2 SQIVND (reference sequence). The trim removed 6 bases at V and 1 base at J, leaving 2 bases unmatched. This CDR3 has 14 amino acids. The CDR3 DNA sequence: TGTGCCAGTAGCCTAGCGGGGGCCCAAGAGACCCAGTACTTC. Translated: CASSLAGAQETQYF.

A note on this clone: Within the sample, other DNA sequences also encode this same CDR3. The rearrangement links TRBV9 to TRBJ1-5; D may be TRBD1 (5 bases). V lost 0 bases, J lost 0 bases, and 7 bases lay in between. The length of the CDR3 is 15 residues. Germline V lookup: CDR1 SGDLS, CDR2 YYNGEE. This CDR3 is CASSVGGDSNQPQHF. The CDR3 DNA reads TGTGCCAGCAGCGTAGGGGGGGATAGCAATCAGCCCCAGCATTTT. Full variable domain (remainder filled in from reference TRBV9 and TRBJ1-5): DSGVTQTPKHLITATGQRVTLRCSPRSGDLSVYWYQQSLDQGLQFLIQYYNGEERAKGNILERFSAQQFPDLHSELNLSSLELGDSALYFCASSVGGDSNQPQHFGDGTRLSIL.